This T cell receptor (beta chain) was recovered during a study of blood T cell repertoires in COVID-19. Across the whole study: Material from acute and convalescent COVID-19 was sourced from the United States, Italy and Spain. PBMCs, B-cell-depleted T cells, or T cells were the source of the cDNA or gDNA that made up the material.

Concerning this clone: Sequence at one end of the junction differs from germline and may be a read error.

Original data processing: Reference gene primer amplification yielded estimated nucleated cell counts. The table came from immunoSEQ multiplex PCR; TCRdb's copy has only in-frame clones and leaves some out. V and J calls and clone size are copied from that table; D and trimming were computed from the DNA. The repertoire holds about 140,000 clones, with around 81% as singletons. This clonotype was sampled from a human donor in a cohort sampled during active COVID-19. The sample taken for sequencing was peripheral blood.

The CDR3 nucleotides read TGTGCCAGCAGTTTATACCCCCCTGACTTGGCCGGCGAGCTGTTTTTT. This sequence encodes CASSLYPPDLAGELFF. This chain uses TRBV28 with TRBJ2-2; D gene uncertain. Germline V gives CDR1 MDHEN, CDR2 SYDVKM. This CDR3 has 16 residues. The whole variable domain, filled in from reference TRBV28 and TRBJ2-2, reads DVKVTQSSRYLVKRTGEKVFLECVQDMDHENMFWYRQDPGLGLRLIYFSYDVKMKEKGDIPEGYSVSREKKERFSLILESASTNQTSMYLCASSLYPPDLAGELFFGEGSRLTVL.